A selection of T cell receptor beta chains follows, all from one sample in a study of blood T cell repertoires in COVID-19. Sequencing was performed with immunoSEQ multiplex PCR; in TCRdb, only in-frame clones are kept and a portion is missing. The sample carries roughly 180,000 clones, 82% recorded once. The sequencing input was peripheral blood. These receptors originate from a woman of 80 years or more with active or convalescent COVID-19. CDR3s include the opening cysteine and the closing phenylalanine or tryptophan. The D gene is left open where the match is weak. Some rows mark clone size as missing; the rest say once, few, many or name a class of expanded clone.

>once|-|TRBV18|TRBJ1-3
TGTGCCAGCTCACCACCGGGGCAGGGGACTGGAAACACCATATATTTT
CASSPPGQGTGNTIYF
>-|TRBD1|TRBV6-5|TRBJ2-7
TGTGCCAGCAGTTACGGGACAGGGACCTACGAGCAGTACTTC
CASSYGTGTYEQYF
>-|-|TRBV5-4|TRBJ1-1
TGTGCCAGCAGCGCGGCGGGGGGCAACACTGAAGCTTTCTTT
CASSAAGGNTEAFF
>-|TRBD2|TRBV4-2|TRBJ2-2
TGTGCCAGCAGCCAAGATTGGGGGGCTAGCGGGAGACGATCTTGGGAGGGCGGGGAGCTGTTTTTT
CASSQDWGASGRRSWEGGELFF
>-|-|TRBV5-1|TRBJ2-7
TGCGCCAGCGGGCCGGAACCAGGGGGGTTCTACGAGCAGTACTTC
CASGPEPGGFYEQYF
>-|-|TRBV5-1|TRBJ1-1
TGCGCCAGCAGCTTGGCCTCGGTGAACACTGAAGCTTTCTTT
CASSLASVNTEAFF
>once|TRBD2|TRBV4-2|TRBJ2-3
TGTGCCAGCAGCCAAGATGATAGCGGGAGAGATACGCAGTATTTT
CASSQDDSGRDTQYF
>-|TRBD1|TRBV25-1|TRBJ2-7
TGTGCCAGCAGTGCCTCCAGGGGGCTCTACGAGCAGTACTTC
CASSASRGLYEQYF
>few|-|TRBV7-3|TRBJ2-7
TGTGCCAGCAGCTTAACCCCGGACACGAATACCTACGAGCAGTACTTC
CASSLTPDTNTYEQYF
>-|TRBD2|TRBV4-2|TRBJ2-7
TGTGCCAGCAGCCAGACTAGCGGCGTGGACTACGAGCAGTACTTC
CASSQTSGVDYEQYF
>-|TRBD1|TRBV2|TRBJ1-2
TGTGCCAGCAGGGGGGACAGCGAGGGCTACACCTTC
CASRGDSEGYTF
>few|TRBD2|TRBV4-1|TRBJ2-1
TGCGCCAGCAGCCAAACTAGCGGTACAAATGAGCAGTTCTTC
CASSQTSGTNEQFF
>-|TRBD2|TRBV5-1|TRBJ2-2
TGCGCCAGCAGCCAGGCTAGCGGAACGAACACCGGGGAGCTGTTTTTT
CASSQASGTNTGELFF
>once|TRBD2|TRBV6-2/TRBV6-3|TRBJ2-7
TGTGCCAGCAGTACCTTTAGCGGGGCCTCCTACGAGCAGTACTTC
CASSTFSGASYEQYF
>few|TRBD1|TRBV27|TRBJ2-5
TGTGCCAGCAGTTTATGGGACAGGGGCCAAGAGACCCAGTACTTC
CASSLWDRGQETQYF
>-|-|TRBV4-1|TRBJ1-4
TGCGCCAGCAGCCAAGATCCACGGATGGACACCATCGCAACTAATGAAAAACTGTTTTTT
CASSQDPRMDTIATNEKLFF
>-|TRBD1|TRBV5-1|TRBJ2-7
TGCGCCTCAGGACAGGGTCCCTACGAGCAGTACTTC
CASGQGPYEQYF
>-|-|TRBV5-8|TRBJ1-2
TGTGCCAGCAGCTTGGAACTATACTACCTGGGCTACACCTTC
CASSLELYYLGYTF
>-|-|TRBV2|TRBJ2-2
TGTGTCAGCACGGTGACACACACCGGGGAGCTGTTTTTT
CVSTVTHTGELFF
>once|-|TRBV20-1|TRBJ2-3
TGCAGTGCTAGTTCCAGCCTCGGGAATACGCAGTATTTT
CSASSSLGNTQYF
>-|-|TRBV6-5|TRBJ1-1
TGTGCCAGCAGTTACTACAGAATGAACACTGAAGCTTTCTTT
CASSYYRMNTEAFF
>-|TRBD1|TRBV6-5|TRBJ1-1
TGTGCCAGCAGTCGGGACAGTGGCGCCACTGAAGCTTTCTTT
CASSRDSGATEAFF
>few|-|TRBV7-2|TRBJ2-1
TGTGCCAGCAGCTTGAACAGGGTGAATGAGCAGTTCTTC
CASSLNRVNEQFF
>once|-|TRBV5-1|TRBJ2-5
TGCGCCAGCAGCTTGGCCCGGCTATTGTGGCCGGGAAAACAAGAGACCCAGTACTTC
CASSLARLLWPGKQETQYF
>-|TRBD2|TRBV7-2|TRBJ2-3
TGTGCCAGCAGCTTACGAGCGGGAGGGCCTCGGGCAGATACGCAGTATTTT
CASSLRAGGPRADTQYF
>-|TRBD2|TRBV6-5|TRBJ2-1
TGTGCCAGCAACATCATAGGGACTAGTGTGAATGAGCAGTTCTTC
CASNIIGTSVNEQFF
>once|TRBD1|TRBV19|TRBJ1-1
TGTGTCAGCTGGGACAGGATGAACACTGAAGCTTTCTTT
CVSWDRMNTEAFF
>-|-|TRBV6-5|TRBJ1-2
TGTGCCAGCAGCCGCAGGGTTGACTATGGCTACACCTTC
CASSRRVDYGYTF
>-|-|TRBV30|TRBJ2-1
TGTGCCTGGAGTGTACGTTCAGGAAGGGGAGGAAATGAGCAGTTCTTC
CAWSVRSGRGGNEQFF
>-|-|TRBV30|TRBJ2-7
TGTGCCTGGAGGGGGGCAGTCCTGTCCGAGCAGTACTTC
CAWRGAVLSEQYF
>-|TRBD1|TRBV7-3|TRBJ2-1
TGTGCCAGCAGCACCGACAGGGGTGAGCAGTTCTTC
CASSTDRGEQFF
>-|TRBD1|TRBV11-3|TRBJ2-1
TGTGCCAGCAGCCAAACCAGGGGGCTGGGGGGTGAGCAGTTCTTC
CASSQTRGLGGEQFF
>-|-|TRBV4-1|TRBJ1-5
TGCGCCAGCAGCCAAGAGGTTGCACTAGGCCAGCATTTT
CASSQEVALGQHF
>-|-|TRBV28|TRBJ2-5
TGTGCCAGCACTCTACCGGGACTCGAAGAGACCCAGTACTTC
CASTLPGLEETQYF
>few|-|TRBV7-2|TRBJ2-2
TGTGCCAGCAACGCAGCGGGGAACACCGGGGAGCTGTTTTTT
CASNAAGNTGELFF
>-|TRBD1|TRBV2|TRBJ1-5
TGTGCCAGCAACGACAGGGAGGATCAGCCCCAGCATTTT
CASNDREDQPQHF
>-|-|TRBV7-9|TRBJ1-4
TGTGCCAGCAGCTTAACAGGGTTAAAACTGTTTTTT
CASSLTGLKLFF
>-|TRBD2|TRBV7-9|TRBJ2-1
TGTGCCAGCAGCTTAGCAGGGGCGGGAGTCAATGAGCAGTTCTTC
CASSLAGAGVNEQFF
>once|TRBD2|TRBV6-5|TRBJ2-1
TGTGCCAGCAGTACCCTAGCGGGACGGAACAATGAGCAGTTCTTC
CASSTLAGRNNEQFF
>-|TRBD1|TRBV5-1|TRBJ1-2
TGCGCCAGCAGCTCCGGACAGGGTGGCGGCTACACCTTC
CASSSGQGGGYTF
>-|-|TRBV19|TRBJ2-6
TGTGCCAGTAGTTCCCTCTCCTACTCTGGGGCCAACGTCCTGACTTTC
CASSSLSYSGANVLTF
>-|TRBD1|TRBV6-5|TRBJ1-1
TGTGCCAGCAGAGGGACAGGGGGGAACACTGAAGCTTTCTTT
CASRGTGGNTEAFF
>-|-|TRBV2|TRBJ2-1
TGTGCCAGCAGTGAAACGCGGAGTAATGAGCAGTTCTTC
CASSETRSNEQFF
>-|-|TRBV18|TRBJ1-1
TGTGCCAGCTCACCCGGACAGTTTACGGGCGCCGCTGAAGCTTTCTTT
CASSPGQFTGAAEAFF
>-|-|TRBV9|TRBJ1-3
TGTGCCAGCAGCGTAGCAACAGGGAGCTCTGGAAACACCATATATTTT
CASSVATGSSGNTIYF
>-|TRBD2|TRBV2|TRBJ2-1
TGTGCCAGCAGTGGGACTAGCGGGGCGGAAGGGAATGAGCAGTTCTTC
CASSGTSGAEGNEQFF
>-|-|TRBV7-2|TRBJ2-7
TGTGCCAGCAAAATGACTAGTGGGAGCTCCTACGAGCAGTACTTC
CASKMTSGSSYEQYF
>-|-|TRBV9|TRBJ2-2
TGTGCCAGCAGCGTAGTGGCAGGGGCGAACACCGGGGAGCTGTTTTTT
CASSVVAGANTGELFF
>-|TRBD2|TRBV28|TRBJ2-3
TGTGCCAGCAGTTCAAACCCGGGACTAGCGGGATCCGAACGGTACACAGATACGCAGTATTTT
CASSSNPGLAGSERYTDTQYF
>once|TRBD2|TRBV3-1/TRBV3-2|TRBJ2-1
TGTGCCAGCAGCCAAGATTCGTCGCTAGCGGGAGGACCCGATTACAATGAGCAGTTCTTC
CASSQDSSLAGGPDYNEQFF
>-|-|TRBV2|TRBJ1-1
TGTGCCAGCAGTGACCCCGGACAGATGAACACTGAAGCTTTCTTT
CASSDPGQMNTEAFF
>many|-|TRBV6-5|TRBJ2-7
TGTGCCAGCTCCTCAAGGGGAGGCGAGCAGTACTTC
CASSSRGGEQYF
>once|TRBD1|TRBV28|TRBJ1-2
TGTGCCAGCAGGACATTGGACAGGGTAATAAACTATGGCTACACCTTC
CASRTLDRVINYGYTF
>-|TRBD1|TRBV9|TRBJ2-2
TGTGCCAGCAGCGTGGGGACAGGGCCCAGGGAGCTGTTTTTT
CASSVGTGPRELFF
>-|-|TRBV29-1|TRBJ1-2
TGCAGCGTTGAAAGAGGGGGCTATGGCTACACCTTC
CSVERGGYGYTF
>-|-|TRBV15|TRBJ1-5
TGTGCCACCAGCAGAGATAGACATGGGAATCAGCCCCAGCATTTT
CATSRDRHGNQPQHF
>-|-|TRBV6-1|TRBJ2-6
TGTGCCAGCAGTGCCCGCCGGGTGGTAGAGCTGGGGGCCAACGTCCTGACTTTC
CASSARRVVELGANVLTF
>-|-|TRBV7-9|TRBJ1-1
TGTGCCAGCAGCTTCGGGAGTGAGACTGAAGCTTTCTTT
CASSFGSETEAFF
>few|-|TRBV2|TRBJ1-1
TGTGCCAGCAGTGTACAGGGAGGGACTGAAGCTTTCTTT
CASSVQGGTEAFF
>-|TRBD1|TRBV19|TRBJ2-7
TGTGCCAGTAGGCCCGCCGGGACAGGGTCCTACGAGCAGTACTTC
CASRPAGTGSYEQYF